This TCR beta chain appears in the sequencing data of a study of human T cells and chemical hapten exposure. The CDR3 consists of 14 residues. Trimming cost V 2 bases and J 5 bases, with 10 bases left between them. Germline V gene sequence: CDR1 SGHRS, CDR2 YFSETQ. The time point was: healthy volunteer bleed at 6 weeks. Total RNA extraction was carried out from unfractionated whole blood. TCRdb processed the RACE reads anew with MiXCR; each CDR3 protein has one entry. In the table there are about 77,000 distinct CDR3 sequences, 8.6% of which are singletons. Sequencing was carried out using whole blood. The J gene is TRBJ1-4, the V gene TRBV5-1, with D perhaps matching TRBD1 (5 bases). This TCR came from a female donor in good health. Some clones in this sample may be carry-over from other donors' samples. The CDR3, as DNA: TGCGCCAGCAGCTTCGGGGCAGGGAATGAAAAACTGTTTTTT. It is translated as CASSFGAGNEKLFF. Full variable domain (rest looked up from reference TRBV5-1 and TRBJ1-4): KAGVTQTPRYLIKTRGQQVTLSCSPISGHRSVSWYQQTPGQGLQFLFEYFSETQRNKGNFPGRFSGRQFSNSRSEMNVSTLELGDSALYLCASSFGAGNEKLFFGSGTQLSVL.